The entry below gives a single TCR beta chain sequence along with its context. Its antigen is unidentified. The table came from immunoSEQ multiplex PCR; TCRdb's copy has only in-frame clones and leaves some out. The sample records under 100,000 clones, approximately 91% being singletons. This sample was taken from a study of T cell responses to AZD1222 COVID-19 vaccine. Study-wide results and caveats: In all cases, repertoires were sampled only after the peak T cell response.

The source material was peripheral blood, sampled on day 0 of AZD1222 vaccination. This receptor was obtained from an adult in good health.

The CDR3 reads CATSDLDSYNEQFF. CDR3 coding DNA: TGTGCCACCAGTGATTTGGACAGCTACAATGAGCAGTTCTTC. The V and J genes are TRBV24-1 and TRBJ2-1; TRBD1 might be the D (5 bases). There are 14 residues in the CDR3. The germline V gene has CDR1 KGHDR and CDR2 SFDVKD. Trimming shortened V by 0 bases and J by 3 bases, and 5 bases separated the two germline ends.